Shown below are 5 T cell receptor beta chains from a single sample sequenced in a study of OX40 agonist ivuxolimab in advanced cancers. Using immunoSEQ multiplex PCR, the repertoire was profiled, and TCRdb retains in-frame clones only, with some absent. The sample has 85,000 to 100,000 clones, roughly 90% seen once. Specimen: CD4+ or CD8+ T cells sorted from blood, collected in a trial of the OX40 agonist ivuxolimab. The origin of the receptors is an adult with an advanced solid tumor such as melanoma, head and neck, liver or kidney cancer.

The V gene is TRBV10-1, the J gene TRBJ1-5; 9 bases map to TRBD1. The germline CDR1 and CDR2 sequences are WNHNN and SYGVQD (reference sequence). Germline trimming cut 8 bases from V and 1 base from J; bases unmatched to any gene: 12. The CDR3 covers 17 residues. CDR3 in amino acids: CASRWRTGEISNQPQHF. The CDR3 DNA sequence: TGCGCCAGCCGGTGGAGGACAGGGGAGATAAGCAATCAGCCCCAGCATTTT.

This sequence joins TRBV5-6 and TRBJ1-1; D is undetermined. Germline V gene data show CDR1 as SGHDT and CDR2 as YYEEEE. The CDR3 consists of 12 residues. With 4 bases removed from V and 10 bases from J, the gap between germline ends came to 14 bases. DNA for the CDR3: TGTGCCAGCAGCCGGAACCGGGATCTAGCTTTCTTT. Residues: CASSRNRDLAFF.

This chain joins TRBV6-4 and TRBJ2-5, with 10 bases fitting TRBD2. In germline, CDR1 is MRHNA, CDR2 SNTAGT. Germline trimming cut 6 bases from V and 4 bases from J; bases unmatched to any gene: 11. This CDR3 is built from 16 residues. CDR3 sequence: CASSPSGLATIETQYF. CDR3 nucleotides: TGTGCCAGCAGCCCCTCGGGACTAGCGACTATAGAGACCCAGTACTTC.

The chain is built from TRBV11-3 and TRBJ1-2, with D unresolved. The CDR3 spans 16 residues. Germline CDR1 SGHNT, CDR2 YENEEA. V dropped 1 base and J dropped 4 bases, with 16 bases sitting between them. The CDR3 here is CASSLVAADWGYGYTF. Here the CDR3 DNA reads TGTGCCAGCAGCTTAGTAGCTGCAGATTGGGGCTATGGCTACACCTTC.

This clone was counted a few times. This chain links TRBV18 with TRBJ2-7; a possible D gene is TRBD2 (5 bases). CDR1 KGHSH and CDR2 LQKENI come from the germline V gene. The ends were cut back, 6 bases at V and 7 bases at J, with 16 bases in the middle. There are 13 residues in the CDR3. The CDR3 nucleotides are TGTGCCAGCTCTCCTGGACTGTCCGGAGAGCAGTACTTC. This sequence encodes CASSPGLSGEQYF.